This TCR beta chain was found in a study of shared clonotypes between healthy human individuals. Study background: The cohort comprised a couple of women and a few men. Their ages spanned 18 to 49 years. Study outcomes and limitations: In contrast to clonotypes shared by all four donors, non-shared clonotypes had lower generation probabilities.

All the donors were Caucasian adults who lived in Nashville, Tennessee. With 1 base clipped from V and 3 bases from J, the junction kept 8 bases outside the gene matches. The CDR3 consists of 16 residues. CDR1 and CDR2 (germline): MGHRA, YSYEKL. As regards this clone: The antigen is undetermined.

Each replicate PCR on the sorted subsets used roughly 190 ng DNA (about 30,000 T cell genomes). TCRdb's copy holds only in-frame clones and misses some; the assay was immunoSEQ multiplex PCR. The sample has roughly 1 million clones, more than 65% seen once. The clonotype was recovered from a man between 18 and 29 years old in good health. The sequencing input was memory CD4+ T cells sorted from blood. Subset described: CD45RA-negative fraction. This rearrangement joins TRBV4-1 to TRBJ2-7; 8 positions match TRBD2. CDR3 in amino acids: CASSQGELADRYEQYF. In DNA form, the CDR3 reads TGCGCCAGCAGCCAAGGCGAACTAGCGGACCGCTACGAGCAGTACTTC.